Listed below are T cell receptor beta chains from one sample, sequenced in a study of shared T cell receptors in the human thymus. TCRdb keeps only in-frame clones here, not all; method: immunoSEQ multiplex PCR. Among under 700,000 clones listed, around 82% were seen once. These same data were also listed under a study on human thymus T cells.

The sequenced sample consisted of thymocytes. The receptors come from a boy younger than two with a congenital heart defect. The CDR3 runs from the conserved cysteine through the conserved F or W. The D gene is left open where the match is weak. A row's size may be missing; if present it is once, few, many or a size class.

J gene | D gene | clone size | V gene | CDR3 protein | CDR3 DNA
TRBJ2-6 | TRBD1 | few | TRBV10-3 | CAISERKAERGPNPKPGANVLTF | TGTGCCATCAGTGAGCGAAAGGCGGAGAGGGGGCCAAATCCGAAGCCTGGGGCCAACGTCCTGACTTTC
TRBJ1-1 | . | once | TRBV15 | CATSRDRGLGNTEAFF | TGTGCCACCAGCAGAGACAGGGGCCTAGGCAACACTGAAGCTTTCTTT
TRBJ1-1 | . | . | TRBV5-4 | CASSFGRPDKRGGTEAFF | TGTGCCAGCAGCTTCGGGCGGCCGGACAAAAGGGGTGGCACTGAAGCTTTCTTT
TRBJ1-1 | . | . | TRBV19 | CASSYRGGMNTEAFF | TGTGCCAGTAGTTATCGGGGTGGGATGAACACTGAAGCTTTCTTT
TRBJ2-5 | TRBD2 | . | TRBV30 | CAWSVTSGSLGETQYF | TGTGCCTGGAGTGTAACTAGCGGGAGTTTGGGGGAGACCCAGTACTTC
TRBJ2-3 | . | . | TRBV21-1 | CASSPGDQGPLTDTQYF | TGTGCCAGCAGCCCAGGGGATCAGGGGCCCCTCACAGATACGCAGTATTTT
TRBJ2-2 | . | . | TRBV7-7 | CASSPERRDEGGTSPTGELFF | TGTGCCAGCAGCCCCGAGAGGCGAGACGAGGGAGGCACCTCGCCCACCGGGGAGCTGTTTTTT
TRBJ1-5 | TRBD1 | . | TRBV11-3 | CASSLEGQGGMSNQPQHF | TGTGCCAGCAGCTTAGAGGGACAGGGGGGAATGAGCAATCAGCCCCAGCATTTT
TRBJ1-3 | TRBD1 | . | TRBV29-1 | CSVAGQGNTIYF | TGCAGCGTCGCGGGACAGGGAAACACCATATATTTT
TRBJ2-3 | TRBD2 | . | TRBV4-3 | CASSQDLVTSATDTQYF | TGCGCCAGCAGCCAAGATCTTGTGACTAGCGCCACAGATACGCAGTATTTT
TRBJ2-7 | . | . | TRBV7-8 | CASSQGGGAPYEQYF | TGTGCCAGCAGCCAAGGGGGGGGAGCCCCCTACGAGCAGTACTTC
TRBJ2-1 | . | . | TRBV7-9 | CASSALGAVSSYNEQFF | TGTGCCAGCAGCGCACTTGGGGCGGTGAGCTCCTACAATGAGCAGTTCTTC
TRBJ2-7 | TRBD2 | . | TRBV28 | CASSLGTRAGGPREQYF | TGTGCCAGCAGTTTAGGTACCAGAGCGGGAGGGCCGCGAGAGCAGTACTTC
TRBJ2-1 | TRBD1 | . | TRBV6-1 | CASRVRQGGEQFF | TGTGCCAGCAGAGTAAGACAGGGTGGGGAGCAGTTCTTC
TRBJ2-2 | TRBD1 | few | TRBV4-3 | CASGQRDRLNTGELFF | TGCGCCAGCGGCCAAAGGGACAGACTTAACACCGGGGAGCTGTTTTTT
TRBJ1-1 | TRBD1 | . | TRBV5-4 | CASSLPVGTEDTEAFF | TGTGCCAGCAGCTTGCCGGTAGGGACAGAGGACACTGAAGCTTTCTTT
TRBJ2-5 | . | . | TRBV19 | CASSASGTGGQETQYF | TGTGCCAGTAGTGCGTCAGGGACTGGGGGCCAAGAGACCCAGTACTTC
TRBJ2-3 | TRBD2 | . | TRBV27 | CASSSPAWTSGRFFTDTQYF | TGTGCCAGCAGTTCCCCCGCCTGGACTAGCGGGAGGTTCTTCACAGATACGCAGTATTTT
TRBJ2-7 | . | . | TRBV27 | CASRAAGSRSYEQYF | TGTGCCAGCAGGGCCGCAGGGTCACGCTCCTACGAGCAGTACTTC
TRBJ2-7 | TRBD1 | . | TRBV2 | CASSESTGGSHEQYF | TGTGCCAGCAGTGAGTCGACAGGGGGTTCACACGAGCAGTACTTC
TRBJ2-7 | . | . | TRBV7-2 | CASSNTAGTEQYF | TGTGCCAGCAGCAATACGGCGGGGACCGAGCAGTACTTC
TRBJ1-2 | . | . | TRBV20-1 | CSARGLHGYTF | TGCAGTGCTAGGGGGCTCCATGGCTACACCTTC
TRBJ2-7 | TRBD1 | . | TRBV14 | CASSQEGSGTGPYEQYF | TGTGCCAGCAGCCAAGAGGGCTCCGGGACAGGTCCCTACGAGCAGTACTTC
TRBJ2-1 | TRBD2 | . | TRBV19 | CASSTTSGGSGNEQFF | TGTGCCAGTAGTACAACTAGCGGGGGGTCCGGGAATGAGCAGTTCTTC
TRBJ2-3 | TRBD2 | . | TRBV11-2 | CASSLPGLAVDTDTQYF | TGTGCCAGCAGCTTACCCGGACTAGCGGTGGACACAGATACGCAGTATTTT
TRBJ2-7 | TRBD2 | . | TRBV4-1 | CASSQDLTSGSYEQYF | TGCGCCAGCAGCCAAGACCTAACTAGCGGCTCCTACGAGCAGTACTTC
TRBJ1-1 | TRBD1 | . | TRBV9 | CASSSSSRDRANDTEAFF | TGTGCCAGCAGCTCCTCGTCCCGGGACAGGGCCAACGACACTGAAGCTTTCTTT
TRBJ1-4 | TRBD1 | few | TRBV5-4 | CASSRKGATNEKLFF | TGTGCCAGCAGCCGAAAGGGGGCCACTAATGAAAAACTGTTTTTT
TRBJ1-2 | TRBD1 | . | TRBV19 | CASRRTGRPANYGYTF | TGTGCCAGTAGGAGGACAGGACGCCCAGCTAACTATGGCTACACCTTC
TRBJ2-7 | TRBD2 | . | TRBV7-2 | CASSPPRTSGGSYEQYF | TGTGCCAGCAGCCCCCCCCGGACTAGCGGGGGCTCCTACGAGCAGTACTTC
TRBJ2-7 | TRBD2 | . | TRBV9 | CASSGGTSGPSYEQYF | TGTGCCAGCAGCGGAGGGACTAGCGGGCCCTCCTACGAGCAGTACTTC
TRBJ2-7 | . | . | TRBV7-9 | CASSLDQRAGLDEQYF | TGTGCCAGCAGCTTAGACCAGCGGGCAGGTCTAGACGAGCAGTACTTC
TRBJ1-1 | . | . | TRBV28 | CASKVPDRNYEAFF | TGTGCCAGCAAGGTCCCCGACAGGAACTATGAAGCTTTCTTT
TRBJ1-2 | TRBD1 | . | TRBV7-2 | CASSFGQGADHYGYTF | TGTGCCAGCAGCTTCGGACAGGGGGCGGACCACTATGGCTACACCTTC
TRBJ2-5 | . | . | TRBV5-4 | CASSPDQGETQYF | TGTGCCAGCAGCCCGGACCAGGGGGAGACCCAGTACTTC
TRBJ2-7 | TRBD1 | . | TRBV9 | CASSVGQGVPYEQYF | TGTGCCAGCAGCGTGGGACAGGGGGTCCCCTACGAGCAGTACTTC
TRBJ1-5 | . | . | TRBV11-3 | CASSSSSNQPQHF | TGTGCCAGCAGCTCCAGTAGCAATCAGCCCCAGCATTTT
TRBJ1-4 | . | . | TRBV5-6 | CASTRRDGREKLFF | TGTGCCAGCACACGCCGCGACGGGAGGGAAAAACTGTTTTTT
TRBJ2-3 | . | . | TRBV25-1 | CASSEGGTANTDTQYF | TGTGCCAGCAGTGAAGGCGGGACAGCTAACACAGATACGCAGTATTTT